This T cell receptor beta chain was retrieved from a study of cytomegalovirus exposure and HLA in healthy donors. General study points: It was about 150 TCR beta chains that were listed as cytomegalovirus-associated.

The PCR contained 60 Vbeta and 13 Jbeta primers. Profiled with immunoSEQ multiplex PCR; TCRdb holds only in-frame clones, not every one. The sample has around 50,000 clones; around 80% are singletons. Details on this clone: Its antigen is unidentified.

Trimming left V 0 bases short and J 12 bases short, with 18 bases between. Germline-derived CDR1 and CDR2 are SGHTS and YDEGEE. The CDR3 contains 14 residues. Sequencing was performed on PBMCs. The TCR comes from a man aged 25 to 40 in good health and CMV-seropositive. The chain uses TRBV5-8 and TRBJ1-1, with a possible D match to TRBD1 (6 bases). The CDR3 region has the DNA TGTGCCAGCAGCTTGGGGGGGCAGGGAAAGAGGCCTTTCTTT. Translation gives CASSLGGQGKRPFF.